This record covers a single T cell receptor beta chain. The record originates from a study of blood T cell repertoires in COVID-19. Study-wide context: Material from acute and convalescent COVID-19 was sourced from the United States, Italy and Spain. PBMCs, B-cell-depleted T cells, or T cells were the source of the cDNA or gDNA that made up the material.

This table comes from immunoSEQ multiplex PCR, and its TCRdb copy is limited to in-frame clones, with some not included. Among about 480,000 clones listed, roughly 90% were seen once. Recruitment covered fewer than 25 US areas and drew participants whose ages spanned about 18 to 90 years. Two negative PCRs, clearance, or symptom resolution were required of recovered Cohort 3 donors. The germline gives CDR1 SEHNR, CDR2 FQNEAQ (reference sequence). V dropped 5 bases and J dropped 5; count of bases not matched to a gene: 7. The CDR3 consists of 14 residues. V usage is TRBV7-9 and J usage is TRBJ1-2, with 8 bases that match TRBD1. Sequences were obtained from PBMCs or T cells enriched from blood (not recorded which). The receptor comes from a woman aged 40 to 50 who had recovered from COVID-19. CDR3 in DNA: TGTGCCAGCAGCCCCCCCGGGACAGGATATGGCTACACCTTC. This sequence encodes CASSPPGTGYGYTF.